The T cell receptor (beta chain) described here comes from a study of cytomegalovirus exposure and HLA in healthy donors. Germline lookup yields CDR1 MNHEY and CDR2 SMNVEV (reference sequence). V gave up 5 bases and J gave up 3 bases; unmatched junction bases: 9. The CDR3 totals 15 residues. Whole-study findings and limits: Available immune exposure information was restricted to CMV serostatus only.

For this clone: Its matching antigen is unknown.

Vbeta (60) and Jbeta (13) primers were used in the PCR. Generated by immunoSEQ multiplex PCR, the TCRdb table keeps only in-frame clones and is missing some. Among about 180,000 clones, approximately 80% were seen once, and the ten largest hold 1.2%. This chain links TRBV27 with TRBJ1-1, with TRBD1 matching over 7 bases. The TCR comes from a boy aged 2 to 10 in good health and CMV-seronegative. Specimen: PBMCs. This CDR3 is CASSLRGRWDTEAFF. The CDR3 DNA follows: TGTGCCAGCAGTCTGAGGGGGCGGTGGGACACTGAAGCTTTCTTT.